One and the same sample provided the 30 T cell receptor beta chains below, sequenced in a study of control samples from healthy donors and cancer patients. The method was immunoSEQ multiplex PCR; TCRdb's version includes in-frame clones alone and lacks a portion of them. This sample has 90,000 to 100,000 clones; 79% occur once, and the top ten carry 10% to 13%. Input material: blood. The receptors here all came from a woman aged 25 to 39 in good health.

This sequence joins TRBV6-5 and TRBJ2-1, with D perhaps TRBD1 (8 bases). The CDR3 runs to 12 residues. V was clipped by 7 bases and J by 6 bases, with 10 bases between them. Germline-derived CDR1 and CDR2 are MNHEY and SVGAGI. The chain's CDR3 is CASNRGGNEQFF. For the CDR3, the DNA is TGTGCCAGCAACAGGGGGGGCAATGAGCAGTTCTTC.

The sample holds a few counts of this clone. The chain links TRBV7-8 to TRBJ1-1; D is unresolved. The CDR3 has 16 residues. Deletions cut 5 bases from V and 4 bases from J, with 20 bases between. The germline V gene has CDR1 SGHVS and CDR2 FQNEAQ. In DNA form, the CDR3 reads TGTGCCAGCAGCCGAGGACGAGGGCAAGGCGGCACTGAAGCTTTCTTT. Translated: CASSRGRGQGGTEAFF.

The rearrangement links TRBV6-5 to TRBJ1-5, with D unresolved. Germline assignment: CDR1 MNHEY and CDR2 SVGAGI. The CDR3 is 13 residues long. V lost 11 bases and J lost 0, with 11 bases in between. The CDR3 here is CALDGDSNQPQHF. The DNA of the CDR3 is TGTGCCCTGGACGGAGATAGCAATCAGCCCCAGCATTTT.

In DNA, the CDR3 is TGTGCCCAACCACAGGGTGCGGGCCATGAGCAGTTCTTC. It translates to CAQPQGAGHEQFF. The V and J genes are TRBV30 and TRBJ2-1, with a tentative D call TRBD1 (6 bases). Looked up from germline, CDR1 is GTSNPN and CDR2 is SVGIG (reference sequence). Trimming shortened V by 8 bases and J by 8 bases, and 19 bases separated the two germline ends. This CDR3 has 13 residues.

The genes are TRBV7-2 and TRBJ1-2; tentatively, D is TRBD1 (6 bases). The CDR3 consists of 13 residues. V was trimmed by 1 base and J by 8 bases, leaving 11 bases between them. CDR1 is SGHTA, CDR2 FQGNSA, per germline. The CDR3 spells CASSLEGHLGYTF. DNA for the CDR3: TGTGCCAGCAGCTTAGAGGGACATTTGGGCTACACCTTC.

The CDR3 region has the DNA TGTGCCAGCAGTGGACAGGGGGAACAGCCCCAGCATTTT. It yields the protein CASSGQGEQPQHF. V and J are TRBV2 and TRBJ1-5; 9 nucleotides agree with TRBD1. With V trimmed by 4 bases and J by 7 bases, 2 bases remained unmatched. The CDR3 has 13 amino acids. Germline lookup yields CDR1 SNHLY and CDR2 FYNNEI.

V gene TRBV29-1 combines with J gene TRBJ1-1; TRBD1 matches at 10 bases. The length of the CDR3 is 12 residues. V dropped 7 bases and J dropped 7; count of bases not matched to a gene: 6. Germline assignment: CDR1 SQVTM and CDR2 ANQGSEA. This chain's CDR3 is CSAAGTGDEAFF. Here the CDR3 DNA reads TGCAGCGCAGCGGGGACAGGGGATGAAGCTTTCTTT.

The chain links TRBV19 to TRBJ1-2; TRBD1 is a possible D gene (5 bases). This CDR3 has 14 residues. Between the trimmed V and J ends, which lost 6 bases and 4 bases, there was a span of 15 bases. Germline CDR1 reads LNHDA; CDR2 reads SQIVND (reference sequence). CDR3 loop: CASRSQGGPYGYTF. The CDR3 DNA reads TGTGCCAGTAGGTCCCAGGGCGGCCCCTATGGCTACACCTTC.

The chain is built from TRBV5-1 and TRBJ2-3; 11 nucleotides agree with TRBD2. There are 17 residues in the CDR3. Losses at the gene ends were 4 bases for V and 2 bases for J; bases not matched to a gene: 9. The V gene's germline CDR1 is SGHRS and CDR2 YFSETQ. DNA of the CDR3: TGCGCCAGCAGCCCACCCGGACTAGCGGGCCCCACAGATACGCAGTATTTT. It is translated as CASSPPGLAGPTDTQYF.

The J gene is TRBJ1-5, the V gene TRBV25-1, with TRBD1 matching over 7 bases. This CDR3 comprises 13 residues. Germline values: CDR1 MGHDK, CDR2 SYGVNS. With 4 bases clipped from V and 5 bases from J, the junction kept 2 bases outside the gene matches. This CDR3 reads CASSGQGYQPQHF. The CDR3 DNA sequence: TGTGCCAGCAGTGGACAGGGATATCAGCCCCAGCATTTT.

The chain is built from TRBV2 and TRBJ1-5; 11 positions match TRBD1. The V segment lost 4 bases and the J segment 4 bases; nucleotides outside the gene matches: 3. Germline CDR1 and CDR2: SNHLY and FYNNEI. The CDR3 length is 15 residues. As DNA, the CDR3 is TGTGCCAGCAGTGGAGGGGACAGGGGGAATCAGCCCCAGCATTTT. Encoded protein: CASSGGDRGNQPQHF. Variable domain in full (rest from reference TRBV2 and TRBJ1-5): EPEVTQTPSHQVTQMGQEVILRCVPISNHLYFYWYRQILGQKVEFLVSFYNNEISEKSEIFDDQFSVERPDGSNFTLKIRSTKLEDSAMYFCASSGGDRGNQPQHFGDGTRLSIL.

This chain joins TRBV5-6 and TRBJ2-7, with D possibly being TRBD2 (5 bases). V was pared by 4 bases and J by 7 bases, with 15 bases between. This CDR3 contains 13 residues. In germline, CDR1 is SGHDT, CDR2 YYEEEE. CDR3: CASSLRTGEEQYF. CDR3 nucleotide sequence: TGTGCCAGCAGCCTCAGGACCGGGGAAGAGCAGTACTTC.

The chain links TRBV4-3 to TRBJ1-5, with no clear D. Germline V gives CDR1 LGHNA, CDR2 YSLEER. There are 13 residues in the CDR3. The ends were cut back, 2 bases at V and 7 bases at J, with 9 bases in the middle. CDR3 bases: TGCGCCAGCAGCCAAAGGGTCGAGCAGCCCCAGCATTTT. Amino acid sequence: CASSQRVEQPQHF.

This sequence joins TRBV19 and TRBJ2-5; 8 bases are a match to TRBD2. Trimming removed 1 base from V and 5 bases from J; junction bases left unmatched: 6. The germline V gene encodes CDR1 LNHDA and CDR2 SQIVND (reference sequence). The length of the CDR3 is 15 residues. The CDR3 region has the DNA TGTGCCAGTAGTATAGGTGGTAGCGGGGTCGAGACCCAGTACTTC. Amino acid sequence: CASSIGGSGVETQYF.

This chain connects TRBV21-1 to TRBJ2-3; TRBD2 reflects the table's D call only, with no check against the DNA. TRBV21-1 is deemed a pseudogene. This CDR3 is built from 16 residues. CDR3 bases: TGTGCCAGCCATCCCAGCGCGGGGGGTTTTGTAGATACGCAGTATTTT. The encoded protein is CASHPSAGGFVDTQYF.

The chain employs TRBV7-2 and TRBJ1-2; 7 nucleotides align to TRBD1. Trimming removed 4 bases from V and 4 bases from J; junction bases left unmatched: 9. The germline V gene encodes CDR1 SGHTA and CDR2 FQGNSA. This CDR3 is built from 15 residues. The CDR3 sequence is CASSSGTGVGYGYTF. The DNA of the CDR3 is TGTGCCAGCAGCTCGGGAACAGGGGTGGGCTATGGCTACACCTTC.

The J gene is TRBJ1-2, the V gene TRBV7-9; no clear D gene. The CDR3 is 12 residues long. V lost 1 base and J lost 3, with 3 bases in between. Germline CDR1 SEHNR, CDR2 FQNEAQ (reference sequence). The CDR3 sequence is CASSLGDYGYTF. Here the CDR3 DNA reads TGTGCCAGCAGCTTAGGCGACTATGGCTACACCTTC.

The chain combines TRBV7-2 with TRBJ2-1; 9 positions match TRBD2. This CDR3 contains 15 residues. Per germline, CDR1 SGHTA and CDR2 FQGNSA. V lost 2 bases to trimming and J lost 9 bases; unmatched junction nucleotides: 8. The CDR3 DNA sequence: TGTGCCAGCAGCTTAATGGCGGGGGGGCTAGGTGAGCAGTTCTTC. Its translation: CASSLMAGGLGEQFF. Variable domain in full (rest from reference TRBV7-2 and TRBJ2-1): GAGVSQSPSNKVTEKGKDVELRCDPISGHTALYWYRQSLGQGLEFLIYFQGNSAPDKSGLPSDRFSAERTGGSVSTLTIQRTQQEDSAVYLCASSLMAGGLGEQFFGPGTRLTVL.

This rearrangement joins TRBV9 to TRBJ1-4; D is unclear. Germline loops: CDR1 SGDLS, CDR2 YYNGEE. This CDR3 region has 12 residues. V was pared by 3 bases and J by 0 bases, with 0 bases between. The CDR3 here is CASSATNEKLFF. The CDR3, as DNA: TGTGCCAGCAGCGCAACTAATGAAAAACTGTTTTTT.

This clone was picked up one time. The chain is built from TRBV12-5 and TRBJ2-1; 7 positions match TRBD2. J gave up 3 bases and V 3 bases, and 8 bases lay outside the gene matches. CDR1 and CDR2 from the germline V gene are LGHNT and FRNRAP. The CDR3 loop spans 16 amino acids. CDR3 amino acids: CASGLDMGLNYNEQFF. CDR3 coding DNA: TGTGCTAGTGGTTTAGATATGGGACTAAACTACAATGAGCAGTTCTTC.

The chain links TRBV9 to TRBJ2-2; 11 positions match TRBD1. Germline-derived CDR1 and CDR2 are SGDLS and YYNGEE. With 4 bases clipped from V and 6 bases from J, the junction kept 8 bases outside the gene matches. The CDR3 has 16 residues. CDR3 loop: CASSPPGQGAAGELFF. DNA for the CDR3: TGTGCCAGCAGCCCCCCTGGACAGGGGGCTGCCGGGGAGCTGTTTTTT.

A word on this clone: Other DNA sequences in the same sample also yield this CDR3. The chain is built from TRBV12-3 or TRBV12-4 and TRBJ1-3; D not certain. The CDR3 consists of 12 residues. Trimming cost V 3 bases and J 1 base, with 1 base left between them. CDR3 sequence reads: CASSLSGNTIYF. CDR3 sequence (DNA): TGTGCCAGCAGTTTGTCTGGAAACACCATATATTTT.

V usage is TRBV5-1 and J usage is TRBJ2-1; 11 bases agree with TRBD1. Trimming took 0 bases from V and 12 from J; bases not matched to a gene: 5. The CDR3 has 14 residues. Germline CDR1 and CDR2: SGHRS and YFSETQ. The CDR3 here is CASSLAGQGAGQFF. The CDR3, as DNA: TGCGCCAGCAGCTTGGCCGGACAGGGGGCAGGGCAGTTCTTC.

CDR3: CASSLFGTGRETQYF. The CDR3 DNA sequence: TGTGCCAGCAGCTTGTTTGGGACAGGGAGAGAGACCCAGTACTTC. The chain has TRBV5-6 and TRBJ2-5; TRBD1 matches at 9 bases. Trimming removed 1 base from V and 4 bases from J; junction bases left unmatched: 5. The germline V gene encodes CDR1 SGHDT and CDR2 YYEEEE. This CDR3 has 15 residues.

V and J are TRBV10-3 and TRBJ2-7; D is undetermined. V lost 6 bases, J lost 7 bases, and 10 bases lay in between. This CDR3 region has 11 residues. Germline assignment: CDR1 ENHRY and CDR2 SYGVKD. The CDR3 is CAIRVAEEQYF. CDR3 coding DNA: TGTGCCATCAGAGTCGCAGAGGAGCAGTACTTC.

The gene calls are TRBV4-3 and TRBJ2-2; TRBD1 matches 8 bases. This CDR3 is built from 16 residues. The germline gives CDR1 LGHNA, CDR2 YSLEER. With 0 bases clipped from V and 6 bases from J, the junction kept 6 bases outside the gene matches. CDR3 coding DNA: TGCGCCAGCAGCCAAGATCCAGGGGGCGTATCCGGGGAGCTGTTTTTT. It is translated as CASSQDPGGVSGELFF.

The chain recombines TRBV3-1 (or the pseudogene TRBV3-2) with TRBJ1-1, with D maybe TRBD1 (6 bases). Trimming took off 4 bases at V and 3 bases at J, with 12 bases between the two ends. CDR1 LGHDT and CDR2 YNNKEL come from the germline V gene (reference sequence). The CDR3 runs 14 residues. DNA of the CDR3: TGTGCCAGCAGCCCGTATCCAGGGGACACTGAAGCTTTCTTT. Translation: CASSPYPGDTEAFF.

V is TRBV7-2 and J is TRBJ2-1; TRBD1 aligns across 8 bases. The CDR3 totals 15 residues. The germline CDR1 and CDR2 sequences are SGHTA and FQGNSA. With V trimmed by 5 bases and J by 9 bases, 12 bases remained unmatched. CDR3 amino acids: CASSLGTGYSTEQFF. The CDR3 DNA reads TGTGCCAGCAGCCTCGGGACAGGCTATAGTACTGAGCAGTTCTTC.

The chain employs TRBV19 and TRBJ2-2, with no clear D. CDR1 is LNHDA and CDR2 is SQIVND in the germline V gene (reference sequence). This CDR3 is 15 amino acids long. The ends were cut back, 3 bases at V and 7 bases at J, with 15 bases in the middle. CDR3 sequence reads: CASSIRVTEGGELFF. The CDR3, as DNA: TGTGCCAGTAGTATCCGAGTCACAGAAGGCGGGGAGCTGTTTTTT.

The CDR3 nucleotides are TGTGCCAGCAGCCGGACTGCAGATACGCAGTATTTT. Its translation: CASSRTADTQYF. This sequence joins TRBV11-3 and TRBJ2-3; D is perhaps TRBD2 (5 bases). Per the germline V gene, CDR1 is SGHNT and CDR2 is YENEEA. Trimming removed 5 bases at V and 4 bases at J, with 7 bases between. The CDR3 has 12 residues. The full variable domain, its missing parts supplied by reference TRBV11-3 and TRBJ2-3, is EAGVVQSPRYKIIEKKQPVAFWCNPISGHNTLYWYLQNLGQGPELLIRYENEEAVDDSQLPKDRFSAERLKGVDSTLKIQPAELGDSAVYLCASSRTADTQYFGPGTRLTVL.